This is a list of T cell receptor beta chains from one sample in a study of blood T cell repertoires in COVID-19. Sequencing was performed with immunoSEQ multiplex PCR; in TCRdb, only in-frame clones are kept and a portion is missing. The data hold roughly 260,000 clones, with more than 90% observed a single time. What was sequenced was peripheral blood. The receptors were sampled from a person aged 18 to 29 with COVID-19, enrolled during active disease. Both conserved end residues are part of each CDR3. Each record gives: J gene, V gene, CDR3 protein.

>TRBJ1-1|TRBV3-1/TRBV3-2
CASRPGGANTEAFF
>TRBJ2-3|TRBV20-1
CSASAGGPIDTQYF
>TRBJ2-1|TRBV19
CASSIRTGANEQFF
>TRBJ2-3|TRBV7-8
CASSPERLAGPDTQYF
>TRBJ2-6|TRBV9
CASSVASGSGANVLTF
>TRBJ2-3|TRBV5-4
CASSGGLDYTDTQYF
>TRBJ1-4|TRBV5-1
CASSSDEDRGGEKLFF
>TRBJ2-3|TRBV27
CASRVGVGDTQYF
>TRBJ1-1|TRBV5-6
CASSPPGTDTEAFF
>TRBJ1-5|TRBV7-2
CASSRTGSYSNQPQHF
>TRBJ2-7|TRBV7-6
CASRPREGGGYEQYF
>TRBJ1-4|TRBV18
CASSPIRSNEKLFF
>TRBJ2-7|TRBV11-2
CASSPSYEQYF
>TRBJ2-3|TRBV7-2
CASSLNLGLAGGRTDTQYF
>TRBJ1-1|TRBV5-1
CASSPGPGATEAFF
>TRBJ2-3|TRBV6-5
CASSYSLAGGDTQYF
>TRBJ2-3|TRBV7-9
CASSLSPSADTQYF
>TRBJ2-3|TRBV28
CASSLPLAGVGFTDTQYF
>TRBJ2-3|TRBV4-2
CASSQDSSRGTDTQYF
>TRBJ2-3|TRBV4-3
CASSQGDINTDTQYF